Following are 3 T cell receptor beta chains from one sample sequenced in a study of blood T cell repertoires in COVID-19. TCRdb keeps only in-frame clones here, not all; method: immunoSEQ multiplex PCR. The sample includes about 370,000 clones, more than 70% of them seen just once. Material for sequencing was peripheral blood. The receptors shown here come from a woman in her 30s with COVID-19, enrolled during active disease.

The V gene is TRBV25-1, the J gene TRBJ2-5; 10 bases align to TRBD1. CDR1 and CDR2 from the germline V gene are MGHDK and SYGVNS. This CDR3 has 15 residues. The V segment lost 3 bases and the J segment 2 bases; nucleotides outside the gene matches: 3. In DNA, the CDR3 is TGTGCCAGCAGTGACCGGGACAGGGGACAAGAGACCCAGTACTTC. It encodes CASSDRDRGQETQYF.

The J gene is TRBJ2-1, the V gene TRBV30; D not certain. CDR3 size: 11 residues. The V end lost 5 bases, the J end lost 9 bases, and 11 bases lay between the germline ends. CDR1 and CDR2 (germline): GTSNPN, SVGIG (reference sequence). CDR3 in amino acids: CAWASSREQFF. The CDR3 DNA is TGTGCCTGGGCATCTTCGCGTGAGCAGTTCTTC.

The chain combines TRBV6-5 with TRBJ2-1, with a possible D match to TRBD1 (5 bases). Germline CDR1 and CDR2: MNHEY and SVGAGI. The CDR3 extends over 16 amino acids. V was clipped by 0 bases and J by 6 bases, with 15 bases between them. The CDR3, as DNA: TGTGCCAGCAGTTACTCGATCAGGGCACTTTTCAATGAGCAGTTCTTC. Encoded protein: CASSYSIRALFNEQFF.